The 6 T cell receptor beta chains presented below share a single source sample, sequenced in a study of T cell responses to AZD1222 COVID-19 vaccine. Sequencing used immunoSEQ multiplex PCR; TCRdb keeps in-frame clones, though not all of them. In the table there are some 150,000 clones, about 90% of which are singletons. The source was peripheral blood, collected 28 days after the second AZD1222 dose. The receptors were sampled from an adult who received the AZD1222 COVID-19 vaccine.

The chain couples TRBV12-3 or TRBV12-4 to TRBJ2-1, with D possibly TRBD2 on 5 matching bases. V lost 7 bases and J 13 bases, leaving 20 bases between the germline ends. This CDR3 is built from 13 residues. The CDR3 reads CASTTDPTSSQFF. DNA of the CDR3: TGTGCCAGCACTACGGACCCAACTAGTTCCCAGTTCTTC.

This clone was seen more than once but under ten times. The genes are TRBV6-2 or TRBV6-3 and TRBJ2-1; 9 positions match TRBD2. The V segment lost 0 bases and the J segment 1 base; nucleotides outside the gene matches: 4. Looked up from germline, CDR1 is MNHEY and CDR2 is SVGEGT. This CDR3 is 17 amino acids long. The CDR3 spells CASSYSTTSGSYNEQFF. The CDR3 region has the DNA TGTGCCAGCAGTTACTCGACGACTAGCGGTTCCTACAATGAGCAGTTCTTC.

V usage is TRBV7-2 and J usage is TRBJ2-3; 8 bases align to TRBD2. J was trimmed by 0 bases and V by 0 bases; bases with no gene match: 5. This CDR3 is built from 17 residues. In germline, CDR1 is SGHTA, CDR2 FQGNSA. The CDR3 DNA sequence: TGTGCCAGCAGCTTAGCGATGGCTAGCGGGAGCACAGATACGCAGTATTTT. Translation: CASSLAMASGSTDTQYF.

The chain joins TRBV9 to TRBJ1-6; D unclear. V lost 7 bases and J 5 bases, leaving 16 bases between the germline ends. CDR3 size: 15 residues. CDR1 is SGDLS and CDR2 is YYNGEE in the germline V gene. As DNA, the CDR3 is TGTGCCAGCGACCCCCGGGGAACGAATAATTCACCCCTCCACTTT. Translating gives CASDPRGTNNSPLHF.

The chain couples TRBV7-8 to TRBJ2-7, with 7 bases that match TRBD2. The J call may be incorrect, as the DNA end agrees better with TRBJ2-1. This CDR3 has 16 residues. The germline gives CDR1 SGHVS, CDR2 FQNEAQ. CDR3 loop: CASSPTSVSSYNEQFF. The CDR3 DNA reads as TGTGCCAGCAGCCCTACTAGCGTAAGCTCCTACAATGAGCAGTTCTTC.

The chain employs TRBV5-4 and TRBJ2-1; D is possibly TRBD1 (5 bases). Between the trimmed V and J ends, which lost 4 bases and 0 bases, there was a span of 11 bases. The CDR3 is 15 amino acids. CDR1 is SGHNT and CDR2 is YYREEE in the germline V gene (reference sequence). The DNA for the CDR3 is TGTGCCAGCAGCACAGGAGCCAGCTCCTACAATGAGCAGTTCTTC. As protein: CASSTGASSYNEQFF.